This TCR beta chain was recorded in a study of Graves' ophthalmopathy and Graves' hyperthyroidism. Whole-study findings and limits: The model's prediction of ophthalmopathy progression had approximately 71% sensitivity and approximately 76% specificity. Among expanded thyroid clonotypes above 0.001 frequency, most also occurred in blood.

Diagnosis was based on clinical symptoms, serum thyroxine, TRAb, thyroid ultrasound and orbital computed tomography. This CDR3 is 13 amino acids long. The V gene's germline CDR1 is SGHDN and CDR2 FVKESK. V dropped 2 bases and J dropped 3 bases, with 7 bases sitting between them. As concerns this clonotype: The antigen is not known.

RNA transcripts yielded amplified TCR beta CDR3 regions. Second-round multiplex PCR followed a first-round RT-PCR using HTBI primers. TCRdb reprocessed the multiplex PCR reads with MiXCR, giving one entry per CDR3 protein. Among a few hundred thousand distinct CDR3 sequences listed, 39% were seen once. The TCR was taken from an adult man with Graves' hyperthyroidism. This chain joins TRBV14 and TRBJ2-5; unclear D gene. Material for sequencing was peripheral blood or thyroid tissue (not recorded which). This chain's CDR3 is CASSQTDEETQYF. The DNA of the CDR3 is TGTGCCAGCAGCCAAACGGATGAAGAGACCCAGTACTTC.